Sequencing of this T cell receptor (beta chain) was carried out in a study of T cell changes during pregnancy in multiple sclerosis. Trimming pared 1 base from V and 4 bases from J, leaving 11 bases between. The CDR3 contains 14 residues. The germline V gene has CDR1 MNHNY and CDR2 SVGAGI (reference sequence). Clones were read by immunoSEQ multiplex PCR, and TCRdb kept only the in-frame ones, dropping some. Of roughly 100,000 clones in the sample, just over 90% are singletons; the top ten hold under 0.85%. This TCR was sampled from a female donor in good health, enrolled as a control in a pregnancy study. The sequencing here drew on peripheral blood, taken in the second trimester of pregnancy. V and J are TRBV6-6 and TRBJ2-7; D remains unclear. The CDR3 sequence is CASSYYEKSYEQYF. CDR3 coding DNA: TGTGCCAGCAGTTACTATGAGAAGTCATACGAGCAGTACTTC.